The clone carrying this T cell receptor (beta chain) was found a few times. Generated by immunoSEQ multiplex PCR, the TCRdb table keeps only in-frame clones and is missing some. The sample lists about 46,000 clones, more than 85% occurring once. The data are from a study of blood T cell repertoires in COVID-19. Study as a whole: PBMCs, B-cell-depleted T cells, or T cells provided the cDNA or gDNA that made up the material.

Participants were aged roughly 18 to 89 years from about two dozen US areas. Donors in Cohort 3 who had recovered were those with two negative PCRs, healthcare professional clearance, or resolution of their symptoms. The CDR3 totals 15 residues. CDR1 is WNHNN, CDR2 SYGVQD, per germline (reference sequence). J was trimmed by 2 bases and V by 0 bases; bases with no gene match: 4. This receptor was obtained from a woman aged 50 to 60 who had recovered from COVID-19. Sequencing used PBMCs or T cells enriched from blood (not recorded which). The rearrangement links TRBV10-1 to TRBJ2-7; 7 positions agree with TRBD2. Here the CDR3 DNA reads TGCGCCAGCAGTGAGTCCGTTGCGGGGGCCTACGAGCAGTACTTC. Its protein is CASSESVAGAYEQYF.